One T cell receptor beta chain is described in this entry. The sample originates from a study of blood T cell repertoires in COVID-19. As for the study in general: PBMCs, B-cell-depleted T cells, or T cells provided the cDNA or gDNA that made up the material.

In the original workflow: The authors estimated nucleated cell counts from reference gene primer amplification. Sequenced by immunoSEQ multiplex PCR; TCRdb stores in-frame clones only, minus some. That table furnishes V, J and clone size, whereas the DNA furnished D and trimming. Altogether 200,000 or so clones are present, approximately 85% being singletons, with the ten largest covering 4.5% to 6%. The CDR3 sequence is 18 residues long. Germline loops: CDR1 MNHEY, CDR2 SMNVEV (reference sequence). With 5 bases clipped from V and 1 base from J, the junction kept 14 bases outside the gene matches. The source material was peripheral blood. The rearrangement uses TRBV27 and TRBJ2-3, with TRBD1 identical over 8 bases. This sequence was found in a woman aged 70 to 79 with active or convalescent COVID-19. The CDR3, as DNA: TGTGCCAGCAGTGGCCCGTCGGAGTTCAGGGGGCGCACAGATACGCAGTATTTT. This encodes CASSGPSEFRGRTDTQYF.